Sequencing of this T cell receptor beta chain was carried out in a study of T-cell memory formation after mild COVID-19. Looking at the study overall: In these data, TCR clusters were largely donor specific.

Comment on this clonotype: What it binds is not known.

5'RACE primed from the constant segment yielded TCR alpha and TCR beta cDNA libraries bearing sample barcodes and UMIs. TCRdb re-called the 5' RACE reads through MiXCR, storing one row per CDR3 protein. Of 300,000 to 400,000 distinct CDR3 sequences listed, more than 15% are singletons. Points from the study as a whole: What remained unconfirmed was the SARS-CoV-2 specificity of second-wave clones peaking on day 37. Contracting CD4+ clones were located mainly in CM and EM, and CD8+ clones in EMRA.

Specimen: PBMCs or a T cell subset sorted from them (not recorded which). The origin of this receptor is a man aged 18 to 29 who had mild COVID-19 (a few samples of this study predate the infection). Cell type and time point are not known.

Here the CDR3 reads CASTRGGYGYTF. The CDR3 DNA follows: TGTGCCAGCACCCGAGGGGGCTATGGCTACACCTTC. V usage is TRBV6-6 and J usage is TRBJ1-2; maybe TRBD1 (6 bases). The CDR3 is 12 residues long. V was trimmed by 7 bases and J by 4 bases, leaving 10 bases between them. Per the germline V gene, CDR1 is MNHNY and CDR2 is SVGAGI (reference sequence).